Shown below are 28 T cell receptor beta chains from a single sample sequenced in a study of lymphopenia after photon versus proton radiotherapy. Profiling relied on immunoSEQ multiplex PCR, and the TCRdb table lists in-frame clones only, not all of them. Among about 18,000 clones listed, 70% to 85% were seen once. Sequenced here: peripheral blood, sampled from a patient treated with proton-based radiotherapy. These TCRs come from a man aged 65 to 85 with pancreatic cancer.

CDR3 region: CASSLAGALNTEAFF. The CDR3 DNA sequence: TGTGCCAGCTCATTGGCGGGGGCCCTGAACACTGAAGCTTTCTTT. V and J are TRBV18 and TRBJ1-1; a possible D gene is TRBD1 (6 bases). V gave up 5 bases and J gave up 0 bases, with 13 bases separating them. The CDR3 runs to 15 residues. Germline CDR1 and CDR2: KGHSH and LQKENI.

V is TRBV19 and J is TRBJ2-3, with D possibly being TRBD2 (5 bases). The germline V gene has CDR1 LNHDA and CDR2 SQIVND (reference sequence). This CDR3 spans 15 amino acids. V was pared by 3 bases and J by 1 base, with 11 bases between. The CDR3 bases are TGTGCCAGTAGTATGGAAGGACTGGGCACAGATACGCAGTATTTT. Translation: CASSMEGLGTDTQYF. The entire variable domain, with the rest obtained from reference TRBV19 and TRBJ2-3, is as follows: DGGITQSPKYLFRKEGQNVTLSCEQNLNHDAMYWYRQDPGQGLRLIYYSQIVNDFQKGDIAEGYSVSREKKESFPLTVTSAQKNPTAFYLCASSMEGLGTDTQYFGPGTRLTVL.

V gene TRBV5-6 combines with J gene TRBJ2-3; 7 positions match TRBD1. This CDR3 has 18 residues. V shed 3 bases and J 0 bases; nucleotides not matched to a gene: 13. Germline V gene lookup returns CDR1 SGHDT and CDR2 YYEEEE. CDR3 sequence reads: CASSWLRVGQRSTDTQYF. The DNA for the CDR3 is TGTGCCAGCAGCTGGCTTCGTGTGGGACAGAGAAGCACAGATACGCAGTATTTT.

The V gene is TRBV7-9, the J gene TRBJ2-1; TRBD2 matches at 13 bases. Germline values: CDR1 SEHNR, CDR2 FQNEAQ (reference sequence). CDR3 length equals 15 residues. Trimming at V came to 5 bases and at J to 6 bases, leaving 4 bases not matched to a gene. This CDR3 is CASSRGLAGLNEQFF. Here the CDR3 DNA reads TGTGCCAGCAGCCGGGGACTAGCGGGACTCAATGAGCAGTTCTTC.

The chain links TRBV28 to TRBJ1-4, with D unresolved. This CDR3 comprises 15 residues. Trimming took 4 bases from V and 6 from J, leaving 15 bases between them. Germline V gives CDR1 MDHEN, CDR2 SYDVKM. The CDR3 nucleotides are TGTGCCAGCAGTTCCCAGGAGGTGGGATATGAAAAACTGTTTTTT. It specifies CASSSQEVGYEKLFF.

This chain connects TRBV6-9 to TRBJ2-6; 7 bases are a match to TRBD1. The CDR3 is made up of 14 amino acids. The germline CDR1 and CDR2 sequences are MNHGY and SVAAGI. The V segment lost 8 bases and the J segment 4 bases; nucleotides outside the gene matches: 5. The CDR3 coding sequence is TGTGCCAGCCACAGGGGCTCCGGGGCCAACGTCCTGACTTTC. Translating gives CASHRGSGANVLTF.

The chain carries TRBV5-1 and TRBJ1-1; D is unresolved. Germline V gene data show CDR1 as SGHRS and CDR2 as YFSETQ. CDR3 length: 14 amino acids. The V and J ends lost 2 bases and 5 bases respectively, with 13 bases between them. CDR3 in DNA: TGCGCCAGCAGCTTAGAGGGAGCTAGGACTGAAGCTTTCTTT. Residues: CASSLEGARTEAFF.

The V and J genes are TRBV2 and TRBJ1-1; D perhaps matches TRBD1 (5 bases). The CDR3 sequence is 11 residues long. Germline assignment: CDR1 SNHLY and CDR2 FYNNEI. Trimming took 10 bases from V and 3 from J, leaving 9 bases between them. CDR3 DNA: TGTGCCACCGGGGGAGACACTGAAGCTTTCTTT. Its protein product is CATGGDTEAFF.

This rearrangement joins TRBV7-7 to TRBJ2-5; D not certain. Germline CDR1 reads SSHAT; CDR2 reads FNYEAQ (reference sequence). CDR3 size: 13 residues. Trimming pared 5 bases from V and 0 bases from J, leaving 7 bases between. CDR3 in DNA: TGTGCCAGCAGCCTCGACAACCAAGAGACCCAGTACTTC. Amino acid sequence: CASSLDNQETQYF. Together with reference TRBV7-7 and TRBJ2-5, the CDR3 gives the full variable domain: GAGVSQSPRYKVTKRGQDVTLRCDPISSHATLYWYQQALGQGPEFLTYFNYEAQPDKSGLPSDRFSAERPEGSISTLTIQRTEQRDSAMYRCASSLDNQETQYFGPGTRLLVL.

V and J are TRBV5-1 and TRBJ1-1, with 8 bases matching TRBD1. CDR3 length: 16 residues. Germline CDR1 reads SGHRS; CDR2 reads YFSETQ. Trimming took 2 bases from V and 0 from J; bases not matched to a gene: 6. The CDR3 DNA is TGCGCCAGCAGCTTAGGACAGGGTTGGATGAACACTGAAGCTTTCTTT. Residues: CASSLGQGWMNTEAFF.

The gene calls are TRBV5-6 and TRBJ2-5; TRBD1 agrees at 7 bases. Unmatched junction bases numbered 8, after V lost 4 bases and J lost 2 bases. Germline-derived CDR1 and CDR2 are SGHDT and YYEEEE. CDR3 length equals 15 residues. The CDR3 sequence: CASSPTGRGQETQYF. The CDR3 nucleotides read TGTGCCAGCAGCCCTACGGGCAGGGGGCAAGAGACCCAGTACTTC.

CDR3 sequence reads: CASRPRGRGDNSPLHF. The CDR3 nucleotides read TGTGCCAGCAGACCAAGGGGCAGGGGTGATAATTCACCCCTCCACTTT. V usage is TRBV25-1 and J usage is TRBJ1-6; TRBD1 is a possible D gene (6 bases). In germline, CDR1 is MGHDK, CDR2 SYGVNS. Trimming removed 6 bases at V and 5 bases at J, with 17 bases between. This CDR3 has 16 amino acids.

The chain has TRBV6-4 and TRBJ1-1; D is possibly TRBD1 (5 bases). The V gene lost 6 bases and the J gene lost 5 bases, with 13 bases spanning the gap. The CDR3 consists of 13 residues. Germline assignment: CDR1 MRHNA and CDR2 SNTAGT. CDR3 sequence: CASSRDGGTEAFF. DNA of the CDR3: TGTGCCAGCAGCCGGGACGGGGGGACTGAAGCTTTCTTT.

Only a few counts were recorded for this clone. The chain joins TRBV7-9 to TRBJ1-2; a possible D gene is TRBD1 (5 bases). Trimming cost V 1 base and J 0 bases, with 18 bases left between them. Germline V CDR1 and CDR2: SEHNR, FQNEAQ (reference sequence). This CDR3 has 18 amino acids. The CDR3 bases are TGTGCCAGCAGCTTAGAGTGGGGATTGAGAGGGGCTAACTATGGCTACACCTTC. It is translated as CASSLEWGLRGANYGYTF.

The chain uses TRBV29-1 and TRBJ1-5; 7 nucleotides line up with TRBD1. This CDR3 region has 13 residues. Per germline, CDR1 SQVTM and CDR2 ANQGSEA. Trimming took 7 bases from V and 6 from J; bases not matched to a gene: 9. In DNA, the CDR3 is TGCAGCGCCGGGACAGCGGACGGTCAGCCCCAGCATTTT. This translates into CSAGTADGQPQHF.

This clone has only one observation. The rearrangement links TRBV2 to TRBJ2-5; TRBD2 agrees at 10 bases. Germline values: CDR1 SNHLY, CDR2 FYNNEI. The V gene end was trimmed by 2 bases and the J gene end by 1 base; junction bases not matched to a gene: 4. This CDR3 contains 16 residues. The CDR3 loop is CASSEPAGGPQETQYF. The CDR3 DNA sequence: TGTGCCAGCAGTGAACCAGCGGGGGGGCCCCAAGAGACCCAGTACTTC.

V usage is TRBV5-1 and J usage is TRBJ2-7, with D possibly being TRBD1 (5 bases). CDR1 is SGHRS and CDR2 is YFSETQ in the germline V gene. V lost 0 bases to trimming and J lost 5 bases, with 12 bases between them. This CDR3 has 14 amino acids. CDR3: CASSLAGRFNEQYF. For the CDR3, the DNA is TGCGCCAGCAGCTTGGCAGGGCGGTTCAACGAGCAGTACTTC.

This clone was seen a few times. The CDR3 DNA sequence: TGCGCCAGCAGCTGGGGACGCACCCAAGAGACCCAGTACTTC. Its protein is CASSWGRTQETQYF. The chain combines TRBV5-1 with TRBJ2-5, with D perhaps being TRBD1 or TRBD2 (5 bases each). This CDR3 spans 14 amino acids. Trimming removed 3 bases from V and 1 base from J, with 10 bases in between. The V gene's germline CDR1 is SGHRS and CDR2 YFSETQ.

This chain connects TRBV2 to TRBJ2-2; D might be TRBD2 (6 bases). Germline V CDR1 and CDR2: SNHLY, FYNNEI. Trimming left V 4 bases short and J 2 bases short, with 11 bases between. The length of the CDR3 is 15 residues. The CDR3, as DNA: TGTGCCAGCAGTGTTCGGCGGGGAAACACCGGGGAGCTGTTTTTT. It codes for CASSVRRGNTGELFF.

V is TRBV19 and J is TRBJ1-1, with 7 nucleotides matching TRBD1. The length of the CDR3 is 14 residues. The J segment lost 8 bases and the V segment lost 4 bases, leaving 10 bases of the junction unmatched. CDR1 is LNHDA and CDR2 is SQIVND in the germline V gene (reference sequence). CDR3 bases: TGTGCCAGTAGTAGCCGAGGGACAGCCGGAGAAGCTTTCTTT. Translating it yields CASSSRGTAGEAFF.

The chain employs TRBV18 and TRBJ2-2; possible D gene TRBD2, 5 bases. V gave up 3 bases and J gave up 0 bases, with 11 bases separating them. Per germline, CDR1 KGHSH and CDR2 LQKENI. The CDR3 is 16 residues long. The CDR3 spells CASSPGRVANTGELFF. The CDR3 nucleotides read TGTGCCAGCTCACCTGGGCGGGTAGCGAACACCGGGGAGCTGTTTTTT.

The chain has TRBV15 and TRBJ1-5; D remains unclear. Germline CDR1 is LNHNV and CDR2 is YYDKDF (reference sequence). This CDR3 has 13 residues. V lost 0 bases, J lost 6 bases, and 6 bases lay in between. Here the CDR3 reads CATSRDLGQPQHF. The DNA for the CDR3 is TGTGCCACCAGCAGAGATCTCGGTCAGCCCCAGCATTTT.

The chain uses TRBV9 and TRBJ1-1; D uncertain. V shed 4 bases and J shed 1 base, with 11 bases lying between them. The CDR3 sequence is 14 residues long. The germline V gene has CDR1 SGDLS and CDR2 YYNGEE. Here the CDR3 reads CASSTRTGNTEAFF. CDR3 sequence (DNA): TGTGCCAGCAGCACCCGGACGGGGAACACTGAAGCTTTCTTT.

The chain combines TRBV9 with TRBJ2-3; 14 bases fit TRBD2. J gave up 5 bases and V 1 base, and 12 bases lay outside the gene matches. The CDR3 extends over 19 amino acids. Germline CDR1 and CDR2: SGDLS and YYNGEE. The CDR3 bases are TGTGCCAGCAGCGTAACCCCGGGACTAGCGGGAGAGCGAGAAGATACGCAGTATTTT. Its protein is CASSVTPGLAGEREDTQYF.

CDR3 amino acids: CASSWGPGGDNSPLHF. In DNA form, the CDR3 reads TGCGCCAGCAGCTGGGGCCCAGGGGGTGATAATTCACCCCTCCACTTT. The chain employs TRBV5-1 and TRBJ1-6; TRBD1 matches 7 bases. Germline V lookup: CDR1 SGHRS, CDR2 YFSETQ. Trimming cost V 3 bases and J 5 bases; bases outside gene matches: 8. The CDR3 is 16 residues long.

The rearrangement links TRBV27 to TRBJ2-2; TRBD2 matches at 7 bases. Germline CDR1 MNHEY, CDR2 SMNVEV (reference sequence). The CDR3 is made up of 16 amino acids. Trimming at V came to 5 bases and at J to 2 bases, leaving 8 bases not matched to a gene. The CDR3 DNA sequence: TGTGCCAGCAGTCTAGAACCTAGCGGAAACACCGGGGAGCTGTTTTTT. This translates into CASSLEPSGNTGELFF.

This chain joins TRBV19 and TRBJ1-1, with a possible D match to TRBD1 (5 bases). V lost 2 bases and J lost 4, with 14 bases in between. The CDR3 is 15 amino acids. Germline V lookup: CDR1 LNHDA, CDR2 SQIVND (reference sequence). The CDR3 region is CASSIFGEGVTEAFF. The CDR3 nucleotides are TGTGCCAGTAGTATATTTGGGGAAGGGGTCACTGAAGCTTTCTTT.

The chain links TRBV25-1 to TRBJ1-2; D perhaps matches TRBD1 (6 bases). The CDR3 is made up of 14 amino acids. Deletions cut 2 bases from V and 2 bases from J, with 9 bases between. Germline V lookup: CDR1 MGHDK, CDR2 SYGVNS. CDR3 residues: CASSEQGRNYGYTF. CDR3 DNA sequence: TGTGCCAGCAGTGAACAGGGGCGAAACTATGGCTACACCTTC.